This T cell receptor (beta chain) was sequenced during a study of T cells in Graves' hyperthyroidism and ophthalmopathy. Study summary: Specimen type is peripheral blood, collected at initial diagnosis prior to any treatment. Broader study findings: Stable hyperthyroidism and ophthalmopathy were separated using 13 V-J signatures.

Clinical symptoms, serum thyroxine and TRAb, thyroid ultrasound and orbital computed tomography together formed the diagnostic basis. Trimming removed 3 bases from V and 8 bases from J; junction bases left unmatched: 18. The CDR3 covers 19 residues. Germline V gives CDR1 SGHAT, CDR2 FQNNGV. Details on this clonotype: Its antigen remains unidentified.

Amplified TCR beta CDR3 regions came from RNA transcripts. Primed by the HTBI set, a first-round RT-PCR was run on the TCR CDR3. Each CDR3 protein gets one entry after TCRdb re-called the multiplex PCR reads with MiXCR. The sample includes around 380,000 distinct CDR3 sequences, roughly 14% of them seen just once. Sequencing was done on a sample of blood. The TCR was taken from a man in his thirties or forties with Graves' hyperthyroidism that later progressed to Graves' ophthalmopathy. V usage is TRBV11-2 and J usage is TRBJ1-6; 8 nucleotides align to TRBD1. In DNA form, the CDR3 reads TGTGCCAGCAGCTTGATTCATAAGACACGGACAGGGAGGGATTCACCCCTCCACTTT. Amino acids: CASSLIHKTRTGRDSPLHF.